This T cell receptor (beta chain) was sequenced during a study of shared clonotypes between healthy human individuals. The germline CDR1 and CDR2 sequences are MDHEN and SYDVKM. The CDR3 length is 15 residues. Trimming took 6 bases from V and 0 from J, leaving 9 bases between them. Sequencing was performed with immunoSEQ multiplex PCR; in TCRdb, only in-frame clones are kept and a portion is missing. This sample has some 380,000 clones, with 90% to 98% found just once. This chain links TRBV28 with TRBJ2-6, with D uncertain. Sample: memory CD8+ T cells sorted from blood. Indicated subset: CD45RO+ cells pooled with CCR7-negative TemRA cells. This receptor was taken from a young man in good health. The CDR3 here is CASSLRSSGANVLTF. DNA of the CDR3: TGTGCCAGCAGCCTGAGGAGCTCTGGGGCCAACGTCCTGACTTTC.